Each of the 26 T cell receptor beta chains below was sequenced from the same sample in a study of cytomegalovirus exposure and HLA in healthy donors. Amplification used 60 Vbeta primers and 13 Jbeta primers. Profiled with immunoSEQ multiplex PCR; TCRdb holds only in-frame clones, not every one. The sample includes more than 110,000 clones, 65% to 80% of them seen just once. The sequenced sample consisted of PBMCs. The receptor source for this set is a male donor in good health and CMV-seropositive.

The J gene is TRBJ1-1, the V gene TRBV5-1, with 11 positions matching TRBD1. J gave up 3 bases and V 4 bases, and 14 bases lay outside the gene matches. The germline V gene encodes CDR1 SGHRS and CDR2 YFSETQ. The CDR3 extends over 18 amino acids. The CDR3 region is CASSRAGQGAMVDTEAFF. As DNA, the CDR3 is TGCGCCAGCAGCCGAGCCGGACAGGGGGCAATGGTCGACACTGAAGCTTTCTTT. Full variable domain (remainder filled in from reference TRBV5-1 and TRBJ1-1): KAGVTQTPRYLIKTRGQQVTLSCSPISGHRSVSWYQQTPGQGLQFLFEYFSETQRNKGNFPGRFSGRQFSNSRSEMNVSTLELGDSALYLCASSRAGQGAMVDTEAFFGQGTRLTVV.

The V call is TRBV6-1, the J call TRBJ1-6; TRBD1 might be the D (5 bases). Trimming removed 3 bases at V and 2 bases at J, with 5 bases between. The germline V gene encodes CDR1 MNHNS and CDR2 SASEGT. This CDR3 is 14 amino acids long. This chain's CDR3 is CASSEGPYNSPLHF. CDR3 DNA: TGTGCCAGCAGTGAGGGGCCCTATAATTCACCCCTCCACTTT.

CDR3: CASSALAGGRNEQFF. The CDR3 DNA follows: TGTGCCAGCAGCGCACTAGCGGGGGGGCGAAATGAGCAGTTCTTC. The chain joins TRBV2 to TRBJ2-1; 13 bases agree with TRBD2. V gave up 6 bases and J gave up 7 bases; unmatched junction bases: 6. The CDR3 covers 15 residues. Germline V lookup: CDR1 SNHLY, CDR2 FYNNEI. Filled out from reference TRBV2 and TRBJ2-1, the complete variable domain reads EPEVTQTPSHQVTQMGQEVILRCVPISNHLYFYWYRQILGQKVEFLVSFYNNEISEKSEIFDDQFSVERPDGSNFTLKIRSTKLEDSAMYFCASSALAGGRNEQFFGPGTRLTVL.

The chain's CDR3 is CASSPSDRPNTEAFF. In DNA form, the CDR3 reads TGTGCCAGCTCACCTTCGGACAGGCCGAACACTGAAGCTTTCTTT. V usage is TRBV18 and J usage is TRBJ1-1; 7 positions agree with TRBD1. CDR3 length equals 15 residues. Trimming took 3 bases from V and 1 from J; bases not matched to a gene: 5. Germline V lookup: CDR1 KGHSH, CDR2 LQKENI.

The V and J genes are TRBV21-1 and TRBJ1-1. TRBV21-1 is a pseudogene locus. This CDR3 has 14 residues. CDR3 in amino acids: CASRRGSKGTEAFF. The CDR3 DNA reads TGTGCCAGCAGGCGGGGAAGTAAGGGCACTGAAGCTTTCTTT.

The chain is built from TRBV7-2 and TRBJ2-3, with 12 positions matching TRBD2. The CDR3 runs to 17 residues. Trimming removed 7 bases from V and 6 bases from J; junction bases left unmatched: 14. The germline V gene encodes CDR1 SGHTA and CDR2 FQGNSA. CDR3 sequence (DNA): TGTGCCAGCAACCGACTAGCGGGAGTAAAGGGGCGGGATACGCAGTATTTT. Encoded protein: CASNRLAGVKGRDTQYF.

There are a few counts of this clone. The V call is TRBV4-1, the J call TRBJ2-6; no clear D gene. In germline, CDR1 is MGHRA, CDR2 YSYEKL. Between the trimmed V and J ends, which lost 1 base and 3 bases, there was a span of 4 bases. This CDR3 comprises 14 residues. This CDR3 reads CASSQVFGANVLTF. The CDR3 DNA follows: TGCGCCAGCAGCCAAGTATTTGGGGCCAACGTCCTGACTTTC.

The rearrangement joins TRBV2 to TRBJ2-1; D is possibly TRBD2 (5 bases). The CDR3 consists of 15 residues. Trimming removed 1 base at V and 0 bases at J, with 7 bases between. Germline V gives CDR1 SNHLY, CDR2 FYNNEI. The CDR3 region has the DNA TGTGCCAGCAGTGAAGGGGGAGCCTCCTACAATGAGCAGTTCTTC. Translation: CASSEGGASYNEQFF.

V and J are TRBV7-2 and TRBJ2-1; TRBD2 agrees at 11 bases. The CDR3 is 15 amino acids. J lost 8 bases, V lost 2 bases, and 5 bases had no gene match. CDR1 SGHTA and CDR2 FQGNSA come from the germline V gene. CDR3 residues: CASSLTSGSVDEQFF. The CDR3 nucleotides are TGTGCCAGCAGCTTAACTAGCGGGAGTGTCGATGAGCAGTTCTTC.

The CDR3 is CASSADRHEQYF. The CDR3 DNA sequence: TGCGCCAGCAGCGCAGACAGACACGAGCAGTACTTC. The rearrangement links TRBV5-1 to TRBJ2-7, with D possibly matching TRBD1 (5 bases). Trimming removed 4 bases at V and 5 bases at J, with 10 bases between. This CDR3 is 12 amino acids long. Per germline, CDR1 SGHRS and CDR2 YFSETQ.

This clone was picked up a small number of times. Written as DNA, the CDR3 is TGTGCCAGCAGTTTTTATAGCAATCAGCCCCAGCATTTT. Translation: CASSFYSNQPQHF. The chain is built from TRBV6-5 and TRBJ1-5; D unresolved. Between the trimmed V and J ends, which lost 4 bases and 0 bases, there was a span of 4 bases. Germline V gene data show CDR1 as MNHEY and CDR2 as SVGAGI. This CDR3 has 13 amino acids.

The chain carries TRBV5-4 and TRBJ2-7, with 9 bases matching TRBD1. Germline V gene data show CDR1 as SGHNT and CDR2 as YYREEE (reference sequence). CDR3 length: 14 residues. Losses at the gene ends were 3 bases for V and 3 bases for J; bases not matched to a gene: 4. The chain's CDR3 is CASSSGTGSYEQYF. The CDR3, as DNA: TGTGCCAGCAGCTCCGGGACAGGGAGCTACGAGCAGTACTTC.

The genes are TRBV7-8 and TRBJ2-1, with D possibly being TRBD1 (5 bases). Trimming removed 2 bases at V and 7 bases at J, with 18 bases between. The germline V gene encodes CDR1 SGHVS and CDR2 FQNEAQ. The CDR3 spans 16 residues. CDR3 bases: TGTGCCAGCAGCTTAATGGCCGTCCAGGGCCAGAATGAGCAGTTCTTC. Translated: CASSLMAVQGQNEQFF.

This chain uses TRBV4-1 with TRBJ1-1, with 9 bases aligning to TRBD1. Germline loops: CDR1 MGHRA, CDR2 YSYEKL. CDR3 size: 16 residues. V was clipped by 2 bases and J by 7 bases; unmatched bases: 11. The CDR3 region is CASSQSGTGPWDEAFF. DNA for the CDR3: TGCGCCAGCAGCCAATCCGGGACAGGGCCATGGGATGAAGCTTTCTTT.

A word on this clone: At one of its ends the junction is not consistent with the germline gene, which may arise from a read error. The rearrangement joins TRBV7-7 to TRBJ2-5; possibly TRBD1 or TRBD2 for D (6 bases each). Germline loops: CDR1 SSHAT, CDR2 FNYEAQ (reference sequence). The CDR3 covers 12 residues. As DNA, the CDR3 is TGTGCTAGCAGCTTAGCAGGGGAGGCCCAGTACTTC. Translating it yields CASSLAGEAQYF.

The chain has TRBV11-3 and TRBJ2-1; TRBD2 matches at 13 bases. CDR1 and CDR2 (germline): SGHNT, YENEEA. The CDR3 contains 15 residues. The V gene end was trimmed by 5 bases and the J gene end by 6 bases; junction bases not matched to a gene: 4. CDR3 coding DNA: TGTGCCAGCAGCCTCGGGACTAGCGGGATCAATGAGCAGTTCTTC. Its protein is CASSLGTSGINEQFF.

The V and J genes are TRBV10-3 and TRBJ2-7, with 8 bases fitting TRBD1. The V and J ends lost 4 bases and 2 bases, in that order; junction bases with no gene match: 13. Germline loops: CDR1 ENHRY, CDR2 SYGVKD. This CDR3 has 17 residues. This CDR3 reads CAISGLQGVYLPYEQYF. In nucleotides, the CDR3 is TGTGCCATCAGTGGATTACAGGGGGTTTACCTACCCTACGAGCAGTACTTC.

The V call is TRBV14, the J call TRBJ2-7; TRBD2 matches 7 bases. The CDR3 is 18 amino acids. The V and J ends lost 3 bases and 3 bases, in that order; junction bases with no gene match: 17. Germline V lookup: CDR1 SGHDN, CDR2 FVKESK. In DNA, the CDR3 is TGTGCCAGCAGCCACCCGAATTGGACGGGAGGCCCCAACTACGAGCAGTACTTC. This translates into CASSHPNWTGGPNYEQYF.

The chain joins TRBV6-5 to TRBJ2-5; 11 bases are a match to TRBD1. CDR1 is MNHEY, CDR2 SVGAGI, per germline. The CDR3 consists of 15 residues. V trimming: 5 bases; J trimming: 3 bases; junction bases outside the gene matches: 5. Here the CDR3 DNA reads TGTGCCAGCAGTCTCTGGGACAGGGGGAAAGAGACCCAGTACTTC. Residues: CASSLWDRGKETQYF.

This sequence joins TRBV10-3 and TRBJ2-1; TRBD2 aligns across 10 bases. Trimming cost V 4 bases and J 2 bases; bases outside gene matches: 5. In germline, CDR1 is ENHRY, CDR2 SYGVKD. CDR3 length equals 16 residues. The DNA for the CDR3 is TGTGCCATCAGTGCCGGGAGCGGGGGGGCCTACAATGAGCAGTTCTTC. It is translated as CAISAGSGGAYNEQFF.

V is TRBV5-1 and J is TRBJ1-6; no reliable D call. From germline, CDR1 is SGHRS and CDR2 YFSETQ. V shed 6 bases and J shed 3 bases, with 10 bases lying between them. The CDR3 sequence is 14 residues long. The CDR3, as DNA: TGCGCCAGCACATCCAGCGACTATAATTCACCCCTCCACTTT. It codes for CASTSSDYNSPLHF.

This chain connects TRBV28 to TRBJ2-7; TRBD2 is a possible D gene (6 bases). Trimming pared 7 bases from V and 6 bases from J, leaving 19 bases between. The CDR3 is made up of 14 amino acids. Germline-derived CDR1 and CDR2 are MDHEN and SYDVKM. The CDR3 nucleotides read TGTGCCAGCATGTCGACTAGATTGAGCTGCGAGCAGTACTTC. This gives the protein CASMSTRLSCEQYF.

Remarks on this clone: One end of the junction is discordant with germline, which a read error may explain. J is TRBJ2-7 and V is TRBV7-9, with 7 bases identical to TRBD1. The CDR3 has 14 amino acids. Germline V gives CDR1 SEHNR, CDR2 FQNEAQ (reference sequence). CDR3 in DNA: TGTGCCAGCAGTTTAGAGGGGGCCCGAACCAAGTGGTACTTC. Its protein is CASSLEGARTKWYF.

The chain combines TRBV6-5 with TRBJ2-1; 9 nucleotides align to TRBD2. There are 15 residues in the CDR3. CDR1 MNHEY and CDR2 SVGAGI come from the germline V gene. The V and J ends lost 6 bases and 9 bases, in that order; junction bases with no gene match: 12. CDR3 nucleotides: TGTGCCAGCAGGTCCGCGGGGGGGCCCCCAGGTGAGCAGTTCTTC. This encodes CASRSAGGPPGEQFF.

The CDR3 sequence is CASSEAAGLAKNIQYF. DNA for the CDR3: TGTGCCAGCAGTGAAGCGGCAGGGTTAGCCAAAAACATTCAGTACTTC. The chain recombines TRBV2 with TRBJ2-4, with D perhaps matching TRBD1 (5 bases). Germline V lookup: CDR1 SNHLY, CDR2 FYNNEI. With 0 bases removed from V and 0 bases from J, the gap between germline ends came to 9 bases. The CDR3 has 16 amino acids.

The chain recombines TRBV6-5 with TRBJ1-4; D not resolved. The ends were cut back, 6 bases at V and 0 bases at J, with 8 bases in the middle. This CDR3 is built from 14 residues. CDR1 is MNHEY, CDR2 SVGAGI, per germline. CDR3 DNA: TGTGCCAGCAGGGGCGTTGCAACTAATGAAAAACTGTTTTTT. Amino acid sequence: CASRGVATNEKLFF.